This entry concerns a single T cell receptor (beta chain). Antigen unknown. Patients who had autoimmune disease history or got systemic immunosuppression were left out. This specimen comes from a study of OX40 agonist ivuxolimab in advanced cancers. Sequencing used immunoSEQ multiplex PCR; TCRdb keeps in-frame clones, though not all of them. The sample includes tens of thousands of clones, 80% to 90% of them seen just once. Study-level points and caveats: Among the lowest peripheral clonal expansion occurred in 0.1-3.0 mg/kg partial responders.

Trimming shortened V by 5 bases and J by 4 bases, and 14 bases separated the two germline ends. Germline CDR1 is MDHEN and CDR2 is SYDVKM. The CDR3 is made up of 14 amino acids. The genes are TRBV28 and TRBJ2-5; the D gene is possibly TRBD2 (6 bases). The sample here was CD4+ or CD8+ T cells sorted from blood, taken in a trial of the OX40 agonist ivuxolimab. The origin of this receptor is an adult with an advanced solid tumor such as melanoma, head and neck, liver or kidney cancer. CDR3 sequence (DNA): TGTGCCAGCAGTATTAGGGACTTGAGAGAGACCCAGTACTTC. Translating gives CASSIRDLRETQYF. Variable domain in full (rest from reference TRBV28 and TRBJ2-5): DVKVTQSSRYLVKRTGEKVFLECVQDMDHENMFWYRQDPGLGLRLIYFSYDVKMKEKGDIPEGYSVSREKKERFSLILESASTNQTSMYLCASSIRDLRETQYFGPGTRLLVL.